This T cell receptor beta chain was sequenced during a study of shared clonotypes between healthy human individuals. General observations from the study: Between a few donors, naive CD4 clonotypes were shared at a level of around 4.9%.

As to this clone: Its antigen is unidentified.

Germline V gene sequence: CDR1 SGHTS, CDR2 YDEGEE. V was clipped by 4 bases and J by 5 bases; unmatched bases: 6. CDR3 length: 14 residues. Profiling relied on immunoSEQ multiplex PCR, and the TCRdb table lists in-frame clones only, not all of them. The data hold millions of clones, with more than 80% observed a single time. Each of the donors was a healthy adult who was HIV-negative and had not had a recent acute infection or vaccination. Researchers partitioned CD4+ cells into CD45RA+ naive and CD45RA-negative memory subsets. The sequence derives from a man younger than 35 in good health. Some clones in this sample may be carry-over from other donors' samples. Sequencing was done on a sample of naive CD4+ T cells from PBMCs. Subset reported: CD45RA+ positively selected. The chain combines TRBV5-8 with TRBJ2-5, with 9 positions matching TRBD1. CDR3: CASSETGGKETQYF. The CDR3 coding sequence is TGTGCCAGCAGCGAAACAGGGGGCAAGGAGACCCAGTACTTC. The full variable domain, in which reference TRBV5-8 and TRBJ2-5 provide the parts outside the CDR3, is EAGVTQSPTHLIKTRGQQATLRCSPISGHTSVYWYQQALGLGLQFLLWYDEGEERNRGNFPPRFSGRQFPNYSSELNVNALELEDSALYLCASSETGGKETQYFGPGTRLLVL.